This TCR beta chain derives from a study of glioma-infiltrating T cells. The iRepertoire nested amplicon-rescue multiplex PCR amplified TCR alpha and beta CDR3s from RNA. Tissue mRNA or PBMC total RNA, 100-400 ng, went into one-step reverse transcription and amplification. From the multiplex PCR reads, TCRdb called clonotypes with MiXCR, one entry per CDR3 protein. The sample lists about 200,000 distinct CDR3 sequences; roughly 32% were seen once. Germline CDR1 SGHRS, CDR2 YFSETQ. The CDR3 has 15 amino acids. V was pared by 0 bases and J by 6 bases, with 6 bases of the junction left unmatched. This clonotype appeared many times. Its antigen remains unknown. General study findings and limits: Gliomas, especially low-grade, showed above-expected tissue-blood divergence; non-neoplastic patients showed below. Tissue and blood shared very few CDR3 sequences.

The chain has TRBV5-1 and TRBJ1-1, with 9 positions matching TRBD1. The clonotype comes from a human donor with low-grade glioma or glioblastoma, undergoing nonglioma brain surgery, or in good health (not recorded which). Material for sequencing was glioma tissue, nonneoplastic brain tissue, or PBMCs (not recorded which). CDR3 bases: TGCGCCAGCAGCTTGGAGACAGGGGGTCTGGCTGAAGCTTTCTTT. This sequence encodes CASSLETGGLAEAFF.